Listed here are 11 T cell receptor beta chains from one sample, sequenced in a study of cytomegalovirus exposure and HLA in healthy donors. The PCR ran on 60 Vbeta and 13 Jbeta primers. The method was immunoSEQ multiplex PCR; TCRdb's version includes in-frame clones alone and lacks a portion of them. Among 96,000 or so clones listed, about 70% were seen once. The sample consisted of PBMCs. The receptors were sampled from a female donor in good health and CMV-seropositive.

The chain couples TRBV15 to TRBJ2-2; D unresolved. The CDR3 spans 13 residues. In germline, CDR1 is LNHNV, CDR2 YYDKDF (reference sequence). The V and J ends lost 1 base and 6 bases respectively, with 6 bases between them. The CDR3 DNA is TGTGCCACCAGCAGAGGGGCAGCCGGGGAGCTGTTTTTT. Protein: CATSRGAAGELFF.

The chain carries TRBV7-3 and TRBJ1-1, with D possibly TRBD1 on 5 matching bases. The CDR3 covers 14 residues. V dropped 5 bases and J dropped 0 bases, with 10 bases sitting between them. Germline loops: CDR1 SGHTA, CDR2 FQGTGA. The CDR3 DNA sequence: TGTGCCAGCAGCCGGGGGATCATGAACACTGAAGCTTTCTTT. Encoded protein: CASSRGIMNTEAFF.

V and J are TRBV4-2 and TRBJ2-7; D is ambiguous. This CDR3 region has 15 residues. Germline lookup yields CDR1 LGHNA and CDR2 YNFKEQ. V lost 0 bases and J 0 bases, leaving 9 bases between the germline ends. CDR3 DNA sequence: TGTGCCAGCAGCCAAGAGGAGCTTAGCTCCTACGAGCAGTACTTC. It encodes CASSQEELSSYEQYF.

The rearrangement joins TRBV28 to TRBJ1-6, with 11 bases that match TRBD1. V was clipped by 6 bases and J by 6 bases; unmatched bases: 4. The CDR3 has 15 residues. Per germline, CDR1 MDHEN and CDR2 SYDVKM. Written as DNA, the CDR3 is TGTGCCAGCAGCCCCGGGACAGGGGGTAATTCACCCCTCCACTTT. This codes for CASSPGTGGNSPLHF.

This chain links TRBV9 with TRBJ2-3; D may be TRBD1 (6 bases). V dropped 3 bases and J dropped 4 bases, with 9 bases sitting between them. CDR3 size: 13 residues. The germline CDR1 and CDR2 sequences are SGDLS and YYNGEE. CDR3 in DNA: TGTGCCAGCAGCGGGGGGCCGGCAGATACGCAGTATTTT. Protein sequence: CASSGGPADTQYF.

The chain employs TRBV11-1 and TRBJ2-1; TRBD2 matches at 14 bases. The germline CDR1 and CDR2 sequences are SGHAT and FQDESV (reference sequence). Germline trimming cut 5 bases from V and 6 bases from J; bases unmatched to any gene: 9. The CDR3 is 17 residues long. The CDR3: CASSAGLAGGVGNEQFF. The CDR3 DNA reads as TGTGCCAGCAGCGCAGGACTAGCGGGAGGAGTAGGCAATGAGCAGTTCTTC.

This rearrangement joins TRBV9 to TRBJ2-1; TRBD1 aligns across 9 bases. Germline CDR1 is SGDLS and CDR2 is YYNGEE. The CDR3 contains 14 residues. V was pared by 4 bases and J by 9 bases, with 8 bases of the junction left unmatched. The DNA for the CDR3 is TGTGCCAGCAGCTTCTGGACAGGGGATGGTGAGCAGTTCTTC. Its translation is CASSFWTGDGEQFF.

The chain combines TRBV5-1 with TRBJ2-3; 7 bases agree with TRBD1. The CDR3 sequence is 13 residues long. The V gene's germline CDR1 is SGHRS and CDR2 YFSETQ. Losses at the gene ends were 5 bases for V and 6 bases for J; bases not matched to a gene: 6. For the CDR3, the DNA is TGCGCCAGCAGTCGAGAGGGGGCCGATACGCAGTATTTT. Its protein product is CASSREGADTQYF.

The chain joins TRBV4-1 to TRBJ1-1; TRBD1 might be the D (6 bases). CDR1 is MGHRA and CDR2 is YSYEKL in the germline V gene. The V end was cut by 0 bases, the J end by 4 bases, with 21 bases between. CDR3 length equals 18 residues. CDR3 residues: CASSQEGVGGAGVTEAFF. The CDR3, as DNA: TGCGCCAGCAGCCAAGAGGGTGTGGGGGGGGCGGGTGTCACTGAAGCTTTCTTT.

The chain joins TRBV9 to TRBJ1-1, with a tentative D call TRBD1 (5 bases). The CDR3 sequence is 14 residues long. The V gene's germline CDR1 is SGDLS and CDR2 YYNGEE. V shed 5 bases and J shed 5 bases, with 16 bases lying between them. CDR3 amino acids: CASSADTQGTEAFF. CDR3 bases: TGTGCCAGCAGTGCGGACACCCAAGGGACTGAAGCTTTCTTT.

This chain connects TRBV10-3 to TRBJ1-2; 8 nucleotides align to TRBD1. There are 14 residues in the CDR3. The germline V gene encodes CDR1 ENHRY and CDR2 SYGVKD. V trimming: 5 bases; J trimming: 2 bases; junction bases outside the gene matches: 4. The CDR3, as DNA: TGTGCCATCAGTACCCGACAGGGGAACTATGGCTACACCTTC. Its translation is CAISTRQGNYGYTF.